This T cell receptor (beta chain) was sequenced for a study of cytomegalovirus exposure and HLA in healthy donors. Samples came from healthy bone marrow donors. CDR3 size: 13 residues. From germline, CDR1 is MNHEY and CDR2 SMNVEV (reference sequence). V was cut by 5 bases and J by 4 bases, with 8 bases left in between. Points on this clone: As yet, its antigen is unknown.

PCR used 60 Vbeta primers and 13 Jbeta primers. Using immunoSEQ multiplex PCR, the repertoire was profiled, and TCRdb retains in-frame clones only, with some absent. The data contain about 190,000 clones, roughly 74% of them seen just once; the ten biggest clones take up around 5.9%. Overall study findings and caveats: Analysis was carried out at a later point, and it linked a missense DCLRE1C variant to TCR beta V- and J-gene trimming. Upon later analysis, HLA-associated TCR beta chains proved more clonally expanded than other, equally common chains.

This clonotype originated in a woman aged 25 to 45 in good health and CMV-seropositive. The chain combines TRBV27 with TRBJ1-4, with D possibly being TRBD1 (6 bases). The sequenced material came from PBMCs. The CDR3 nucleotides read TGTGCCAGCAGTGAGGGGGTTAATGAAAAACTGTTTTTT. Encoded protein: CASSEGVNEKLFF.